A single sample gave rise to the 5 T cell receptor beta chains below, sequenced in a study of shared clonotypes between healthy human individuals. The protocol was immunoSEQ multiplex PCR, while the TCRdb copy is restricted to in-frame clones and leaves out a portion. The table lists approximately 2.3 million clones, about 92% of them singletons. The sample comprised naive CD4+ T cells from PBMCs. This sample's subset: CD45RA+ positively selected. The source of these receptors is a man in his late teens or twenties in good health. Some clones in this sample may be carry-over from other donors' samples.

This chain uses TRBV28 with TRBJ1-5, with D perhaps TRBD1 (5 bases). Per the germline V gene, CDR1 is MDHEN and CDR2 is SYDVKM. The CDR3 is 13 residues long. V was shortened by 8 bases and J by 7 bases, with 15 bases between the two germline ends. As DNA, the CDR3 is TGTGCCAGCCGGACCGGGGGGATGCAGCCCCAGCATTTT. This translates into CASRTGGMQPQHF.

A note on this clone: A junction boundary mismatches the germline segment, possibly from a read error. This chain connects TRBV7-2 to TRBJ2-5, with D perhaps being TRBD1 or TRBD2 (6 bases each). The CDR3 spans 14 residues. CDR1 SGHTA and CDR2 FQGNSA come from the germline V gene. The CDR3 reads CASTLMGGQEIQYF. CDR3 sequence (DNA): TGTGCCAGCACCCTTATGGGGGGCCAAGAGATCCAGTACTTC.

This clone is a singleton in its sample. V gene TRBV19 combines with J gene TRBJ1-1, with TRBD1 as a possible D gene (6 bases). Looked up from germline, CDR1 is LNHDA and CDR2 is SQIVND (reference sequence). The CDR3 covers 14 residues. V lost 5 bases and J 3 bases, leaving 13 bases between the germline ends. CDR3 region: CASSPQGSHTEAFF. Written as DNA, the CDR3 is TGTGCCAGTAGTCCGCAGGGGTCCCACACTGAAGCTTTCTTT.

V gene TRBV11-3 combines with J gene TRBJ2-2; D may be TRBD1 or TRBD2 (6 bases each). Trimming stripped 5 bases from V and 8 bases from J, with 15 bases between. Germline-derived CDR1 and CDR2 are SGHNT and YENEEA. The CDR3 covers 14 residues. The CDR3 DNA follows: TGTGCCAGCAGCCGGGACTTCCAGGGGGGGGAGCTGTTTTTT. It yields the protein CASSRDFQGGELFF.

CDR3 region: CASSLGNPWGEQYF. The CDR3 nucleotides are TGTGCCAGCAGCTTAGGAAACCCCTGGGGCGAGCAGTACTTC. The chain combines TRBV7-2 with TRBJ2-7; no reliable D call. Germline CDR1 is SGHTA and CDR2 is FQGNSA. V lost 1 base to trimming and J lost 6 bases, with 13 bases between them. CDR3 size: 14 residues. Looking up the rest from reference TRBV7-2 and TRBJ2-7 gives the full variable domain: GAGVSQSPSNKVTEKGKDVELRCDPISGHTALYWYRQSLGQGLEFLIYFQGNSAPDKSGLPSDRFSAERTGGSVSTLTIQRTQQEDSAVYLCASSLGNPWGEQYFGPGTRLTVT.